This T cell receptor (beta chain) originates from a study of human T cells and chemical hapten exposure. Study-wide findings and caveats: Controls formed significantly fewer large CDR3 similarity clusters than expanded TCRs did.

In germline, CDR1 is MNHNS, CDR2 SASEGT. V shed 4 bases, J shed 4 bases, and the junction held 5 bases outside the gene matches. The CDR3 consists of 15 residues. Time point noted: patch test 2, 6 weeks after DPC sensitization. Documented treatment: therapeutic diphenylcyclopropenone sensitization with weekly scalp DPC. One entry per CDR3 protein, called by TCRdb with MiXCR from the RACE reads. This sample yields 85,000 to 100,000 distinct CDR3 sequences, of which roughly 9.6% are seen a single time; roughly 2.2% belongs to the top ten. The table lists this clonotype with many counts. The target antigen is unknown.

The sequence was collected from a man aged 40-49 years with alopecia areata. Some clones in this sample may be carry-over from other donors' samples. Sequencing used whole blood, obtained in connection with sensitization to the hapten diphenylcyclopropenone (DPC). This chain connects TRBV6-1 to TRBJ2-3; 10 nucleotides match TRBD2. CDR3 DNA: TGTGCCAGCAGTGTTTCAGCGGGAGGGTCAGATACGCAGTATTTT. Protein: CASSVSAGGSDTQYF.